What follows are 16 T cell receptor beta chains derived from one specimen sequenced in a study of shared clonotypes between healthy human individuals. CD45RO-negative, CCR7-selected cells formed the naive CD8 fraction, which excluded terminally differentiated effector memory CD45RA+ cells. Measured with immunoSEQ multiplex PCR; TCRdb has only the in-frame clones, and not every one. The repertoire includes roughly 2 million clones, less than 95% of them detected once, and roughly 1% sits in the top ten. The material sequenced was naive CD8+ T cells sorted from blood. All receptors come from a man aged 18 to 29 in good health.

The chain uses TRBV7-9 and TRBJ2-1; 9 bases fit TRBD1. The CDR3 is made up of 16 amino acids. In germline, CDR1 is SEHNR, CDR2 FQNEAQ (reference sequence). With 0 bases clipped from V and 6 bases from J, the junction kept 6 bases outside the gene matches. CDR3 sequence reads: CASSLAPGTGINEQFF. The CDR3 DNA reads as TGTGCCAGCAGCTTAGCGCCCGGGACAGGGATCAATGAGCAGTTCTTC.

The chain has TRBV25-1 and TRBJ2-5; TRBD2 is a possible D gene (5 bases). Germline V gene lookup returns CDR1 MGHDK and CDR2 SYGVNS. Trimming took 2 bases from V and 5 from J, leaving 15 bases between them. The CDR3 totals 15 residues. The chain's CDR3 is CASSELEYSGETQYF. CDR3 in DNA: TGTGCCAGCAGTGAACTCGAGTACTCGGGGGAGACCCAGTACTTC. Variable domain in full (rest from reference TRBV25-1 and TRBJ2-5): EADIYQTPRYLVIGTGKKITLECSQTMGHDKMYWYQQDPGMELHLIHYSYGVNSTEKGDLSSESTVSRIRTEHFPLTLESARPSHTSQYLCASSELEYSGETQYFGPGTRLLVL.

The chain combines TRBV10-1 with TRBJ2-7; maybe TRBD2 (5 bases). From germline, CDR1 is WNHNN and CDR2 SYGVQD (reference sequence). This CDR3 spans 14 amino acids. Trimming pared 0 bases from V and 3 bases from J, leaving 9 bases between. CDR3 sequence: CASSESSEDYEQYF. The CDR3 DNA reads TGCGCCAGCAGTGAGTCTAGCGAGGACTACGAGCAGTACTTC.

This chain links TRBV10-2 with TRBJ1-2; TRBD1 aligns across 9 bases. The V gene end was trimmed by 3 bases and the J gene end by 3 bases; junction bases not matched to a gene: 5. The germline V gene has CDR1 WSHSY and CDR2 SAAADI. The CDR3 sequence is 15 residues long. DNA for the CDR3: TGCGCCAGCAGTGAAGGACAGGGGTCGTACTATGGCTACACCTTC. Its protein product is CASSEGQGSYYGYTF.

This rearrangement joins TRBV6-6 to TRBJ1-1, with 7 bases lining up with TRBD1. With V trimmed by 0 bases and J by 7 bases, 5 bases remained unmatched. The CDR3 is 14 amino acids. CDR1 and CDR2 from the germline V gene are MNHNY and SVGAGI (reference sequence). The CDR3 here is CASSYSPGTVEAFF. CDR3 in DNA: TGTGCCAGCAGTTACTCCCCCGGGACAGTTGAAGCTTTCTTT.

The CDR3: CASRSDRGMEKLFF. CDR3 bases: TGTGCCAGCAGATCCGACAGGGGAATGGAAAAACTGTTTTTT. The chain is built from TRBV28 and TRBJ1-4; TRBD1 aligns across 8 bases. This CDR3 region has 14 residues. Germline CDR1 is MDHEN and CDR2 is SYDVKM. Germline trimming cut 6 bases from V and 8 bases from J; bases unmatched to any gene: 8.

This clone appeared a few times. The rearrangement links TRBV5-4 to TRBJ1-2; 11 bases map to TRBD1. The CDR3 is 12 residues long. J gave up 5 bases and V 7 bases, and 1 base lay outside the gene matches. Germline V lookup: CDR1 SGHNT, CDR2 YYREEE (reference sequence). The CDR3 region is CASGTGGYGYTF. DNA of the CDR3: TGTGCCAGCGGGACAGGGGGGTATGGCTACACCTTC.

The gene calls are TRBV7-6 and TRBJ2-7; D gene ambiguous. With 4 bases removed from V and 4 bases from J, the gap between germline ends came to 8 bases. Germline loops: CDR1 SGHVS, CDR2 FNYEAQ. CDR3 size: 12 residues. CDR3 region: CASSSDNYEQYF. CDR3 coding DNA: TGTGCCAGCAGCTCCGACAATTACGAGCAGTACTTC.

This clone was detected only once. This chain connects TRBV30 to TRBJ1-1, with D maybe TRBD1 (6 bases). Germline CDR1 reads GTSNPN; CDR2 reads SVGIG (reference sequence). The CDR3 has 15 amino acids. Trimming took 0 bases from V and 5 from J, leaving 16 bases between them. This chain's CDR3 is CAWSVPPRGRTEAFF. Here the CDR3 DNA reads TGTGCCTGGAGTGTACCTCCCAGGGGACGAACTGAAGCTTTCTTT.

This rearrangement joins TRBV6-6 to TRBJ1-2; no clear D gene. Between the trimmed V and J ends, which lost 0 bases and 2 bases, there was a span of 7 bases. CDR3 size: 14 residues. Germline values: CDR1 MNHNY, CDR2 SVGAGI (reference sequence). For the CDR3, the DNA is TGTGCCAGCAGTTACTCGGACGCCAACTATGGCTACACCTTC. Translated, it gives CASSYSDANYGYTF.

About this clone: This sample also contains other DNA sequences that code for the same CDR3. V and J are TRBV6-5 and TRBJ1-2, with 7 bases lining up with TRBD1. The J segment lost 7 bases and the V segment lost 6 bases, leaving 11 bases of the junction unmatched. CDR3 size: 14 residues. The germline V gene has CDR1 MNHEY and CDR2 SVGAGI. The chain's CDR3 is CASRSPNDRVGYTF. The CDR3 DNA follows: TGTGCCAGCAGGTCGCCAAATGACAGGGTTGGCTACACCTTC.

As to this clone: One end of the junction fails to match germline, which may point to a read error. CDR3 DNA sequence: TGTGCCAGCAGCTGGAGCATGGGGGAGGGTGCGTTCTTC. The encoded protein is CASSWSMGEGAFF. The gene calls are TRBV5-6 and TRBJ2-7; 7 bases are shared with TRBD2. Germline V gene sequence: CDR1 SGHDT, CDR2 YYEEEE. This CDR3 region has 13 residues.

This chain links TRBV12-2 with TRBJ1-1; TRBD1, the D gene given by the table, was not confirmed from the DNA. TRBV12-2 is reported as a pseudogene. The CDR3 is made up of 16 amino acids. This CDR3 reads CASRLPRQGMGTEAFF. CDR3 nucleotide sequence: TGTGCAAGTCGCTTACCACGACAGGGTATGGGCACTGAAGCTTTCTTT.

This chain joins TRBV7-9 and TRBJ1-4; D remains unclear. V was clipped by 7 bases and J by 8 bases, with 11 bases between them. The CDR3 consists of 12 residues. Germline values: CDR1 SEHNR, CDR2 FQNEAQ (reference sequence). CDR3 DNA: TGTGCCAGCACCCGGGATGAGGAAAAACTGTTTTTT. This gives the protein CASTRDEEKLFF.

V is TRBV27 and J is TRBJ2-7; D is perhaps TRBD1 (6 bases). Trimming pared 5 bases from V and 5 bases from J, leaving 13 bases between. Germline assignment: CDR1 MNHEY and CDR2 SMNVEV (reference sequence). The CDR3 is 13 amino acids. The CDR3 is CASSIRGRNEQYF. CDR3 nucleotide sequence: TGTGCCAGCAGTATCAGGGGAAGAAACGAGCAGTACTTC.

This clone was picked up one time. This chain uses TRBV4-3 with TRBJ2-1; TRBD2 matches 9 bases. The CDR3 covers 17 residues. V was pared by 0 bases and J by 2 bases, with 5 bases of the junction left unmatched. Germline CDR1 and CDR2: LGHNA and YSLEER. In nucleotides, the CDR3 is TGCGCCAGCAGCCAAGACAGGGCTAGCGGGGCCTACAATGAGCAGTTCTTC. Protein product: CASSQDRASGAYNEQFF.